This T cell receptor beta chain was identified in a study of blood T cell repertoires in COVID-19. The CDR3 contains 18 residues. CDR1 is SEHNR and CDR2 is FQNEAQ in the germline V gene (reference sequence). Trimming pared 3 bases from V and 5 bases from J, leaving 23 bases between. This clone was counted once. Original processing methods: Scientists estimated how many nucleated cells there were by amplifying reference gene primers. Sequenced by immunoSEQ multiplex PCR; TCRdb stores in-frame clones only, minus some. D and trimming come from the DNA, and the V and J calls and clone size come from that table. The top ten hold about 7% of the sample, which has more than 140,000 clones, roughly 84% seen once.

This clonotype was obtained from a woman in her 50s in a cohort sampled during active or convalescent COVID-19. The gene calls are TRBV7-9 and TRBJ2-1; possibly TRBD2 for D (5 bases). The specimen was peripheral blood. Written as DNA, the CDR3 is TGTGCCAGCAGCTTTCCTGGTGCGTGGCTAGCCGAGAACAATGAGCAGTTCTTC. Translating gives CASSFPGAWLAENNEQFF.